A single sample is the source of the 18 T cell receptor beta chains below, sequenced in a study of CD8 T cells in Susac syndrome. A quantity of about 0.45 to 1 ug RNA underwent reverse transcription using random hexamers. TCRdb recomputed calls from the immunoSEQ multiplex PCR reads with MiXCR, one row per CDR3 protein. Of approximately 180,000 distinct CDR3 sequences listed, around 95% are singletons. The sequenced sample consisted of CD4+ T cells from PBMCs. The receptors here all came from a human donor with multiple sclerosis.

J is TRBJ1-6 and V is TRBV4-1, with 11 bases that match TRBD1. Germline V CDR1 and CDR2: MGHRA, YSYEKL. With V trimmed by 0 bases and J by 10 bases, 2 bases remained unmatched. This CDR3 comprises 15 residues. The CDR3 here is CASSQDRTGGSPLHF. CDR3 DNA sequence: TGCGCCAGCAGCCAAGATAGGACAGGGGGCTCACCCCTCCACTTT.

The gene calls are TRBV12-3 or TRBV12-4 and TRBJ2-5, with 8 bases that match TRBD2. J gave up 7 bases and V 5 bases, and 12 bases lay outside the gene matches. This CDR3 contains 15 residues. CDR3 bases: TGTGCCAGCAGTCCCCAAGCGGGGGAGGTCGGGACCCAGTACTTC. This codes for CASSPQAGEVGTQYF.

This chain connects TRBV2 to TRBJ2-2; 7 nucleotides line up with TRBD1. V dropped 5 bases and J dropped 8; count of bases not matched to a gene: 8. Germline V lookup: CDR1 SNHLY, CDR2 FYNNEI. This CDR3 is 14 amino acids long. Written as DNA, the CDR3 is TGTGCCAGCAGTCCCCGGACAGGCGGTGGGGAGCTGTTTTTT. Its protein product is CASSPRTGGGELFF.

The CDR3 DNA reads TGTGCCAGCACCGAATTGATGGGACCGAACACTGAAGCTTTCTTT. This encodes CASTELMGPNTEAFF. This chain uses TRBV7-9 with TRBJ1-1; perhaps TRBD1 as D (5 bases). The CDR3 length is 15 residues. Per germline, CDR1 SEHNR and CDR2 FQNEAQ (reference sequence). The V gene lost 7 bases and the J gene lost 1 base, with 16 bases spanning the gap.

The chain employs TRBV20-1 and TRBJ2-7, with 8 bases fitting TRBD2. This CDR3 has 15 residues. Per germline, CDR1 DFQATT and CDR2 SNEGSKA (reference sequence). With 6 bases clipped from V and 3 bases from J, the junction kept 13 bases outside the gene matches. CDR3 nucleotides: TGCAGTGCCAGAAACTCGCGGGGGGTCTACTACGAGCAGTACTTC. It codes for CSARNSRGVYYEQYF.

The genes are TRBV4-3 and TRBJ2-1; TRBD1 is a possible D gene (5 bases). This CDR3 contains 14 residues. V shed 0 bases and J shed 7 bases, with 10 bases lying between them. Germline V gene lookup returns CDR1 LGHNA and CDR2 YSLEER. The DNA for the CDR3 is TGCGCCAGCAGCCAAGAGGCAGGGCGGAATGAGCAGTTCTTC. Protein sequence: CASSQEAGRNEQFF.

Note on this clonotype: This CDR3 fails to terminate in the conserved phenylalanine or tryptophan, so it likely reflects a read error. The chain joins TRBV12-3 or TRBV12-4 to TRBJ1-1; D perhaps matches TRBD1 (6 bases). This CDR3 region has 13 residues. V gave up 2 bases and J gave up 8 bases, with 12 bases separating them. The CDR3 loop reads CASSLIAGAEAFL. CDR3 sequence (DNA): TGTGCCAGCAGTTTAATTGCAGGGGCCGAAGCTTTCCTT.

The chain carries TRBV29-1 and TRBJ1-2, with D uncertain. The CDR3 has 10 residues. From germline, CDR1 is SQVTM and CDR2 ANQGSEA. The V gene lost 3 bases and the J gene lost 6 bases, with 5 bases spanning the gap. In DNA form, the CDR3 reads TGCAGCGTTGACGATGATGGCTACACCTTC. This encodes CSVDDDGYTF.

This clonotype showed up just a few times. The V gene is TRBV12-3 or TRBV12-4, the J gene TRBJ2-2; D is ambiguous. This CDR3 comprises 12 residues. V was cut by 1 base and J by 6 bases, with 3 bases left in between. This CDR3 reads CASSLVSGELFF. For the CDR3, the DNA is TGTGCCAGCAGTTTAGTGTCCGGGGAGCTGTTTTTT.

The chain uses TRBV30 and TRBJ1-2; D is perhaps TRBD1 (6 bases). The CDR3 contains 14 residues. Germline loops: CDR1 GTSNPN, CDR2 SVGIG (reference sequence). Deletions cut 3 bases from V and 3 bases from J, with 14 bases between. CDR3 in DNA: TGTGCCTGGAGGGGGCGGGGGCGCGACTATGGCTACACCTTC. It translates to CAWRGRGRDYGYTF. The variable domain in full, with the rest retrieved from reference TRBV30 and TRBJ1-2, is SQTIHQWPATLVQPVGSPLSLECTVEGTSNPNLYWYRQAAGRGLQLLFYSVGIGQISSEVPQNLSASRPQDRQFILSSKKLLLSDSGFYLCAWRGRGRDYGYTFGSGTRLTVV.

The rearrangement uses TRBV3-1 and TRBJ2-1, with 13 bases that match TRBD2. The CDR3 runs 15 residues. V was clipped by 5 bases and J by 5 bases; unmatched bases: 3. Germline V CDR1 and CDR2: LGHDT, YNNKEL (reference sequence). The CDR3, as DNA: TGTGCCAGCAGCTCACTAGCGGGGGGGCACAATGAGCAGTTCTTC. It translates to CASSSLAGGHNEQFF.

This chain uses TRBV28 with TRBJ2-2; D tentatively reads TRBD1 or TRBD2 (5 bases each). Germline V gene sequence: CDR1 MDHEN, CDR2 SYDVKM. This CDR3 has 15 amino acids. V lost 2 bases and J lost 0, with 7 bases in between. In nucleotides, the CDR3 is TGTGCCAGCAGTTTAGGGGGTTCGAACACCGGGGAGCTGTTTTTT. This codes for CASSLGGSNTGELFF.

V gene TRBV12-3 or TRBV12-4 combines with J gene TRBJ2-5, with D tentatively TRBD2 (6 bases). The CDR3 runs to 15 residues. The V end lost 2 bases, the J end lost 4 bases, and 14 bases lay between the germline ends. Written as DNA, the CDR3 is TGTGCCAGCAGTTTAATAGGCGGGGATCCAGAGACCCAGTACTTC. It translates to CASSLIGGDPETQYF.

This clonotype was picked up one time. This CDR3 reads CASSQEGTDKNIQYF. CDR3 DNA: TGCGCCAGCAGCCAAGAAGGGACAGACAAAAACATTCAGTACTTC. This rearrangement joins TRBV4-3 to TRBJ2-4; 7 nucleotides align to TRBD1. The germline CDR1 and CDR2 sequences are LGHNA and YSLEER. The CDR3 is made up of 15 amino acids. Trimming at V came to 0 bases and at J to 3 bases, leaving 2 bases not matched to a gene.

In nucleotides, the CDR3 is TGTGCCAGCAGAGGTGGCCGACATGCCCCTCACTACGAGCAGTACTTC. Translation gives CASRGGRHAPHYEQYF. The V call is TRBV21-1, the J call TRBJ2-7. TRBV21-1 is noted as a pseudogene. CDR3 length equals 16 residues.

The CDR3 spells CASSNTEAFF. In DNA, the CDR3 is TGTGCGAGTAGTAACACTGAAGCTTTCTTT. This rearrangement joins TRBV7-9 to TRBJ1-1; D ambiguous. The length of the CDR3 is 10 residues. Germline V gene lookup returns CDR1 SEHNR and CDR2 FQNEAQ (reference sequence).

J is TRBJ2-1 and V is TRBV5-4; no firm D call. Per the germline V gene, CDR1 is SGHNT and CDR2 is YYREEE (reference sequence). V dropped 1 base and J dropped 9 bases, with 8 bases sitting between them. The CDR3 is 12 amino acids. CDR3 sequence reads: CASSLFPLEQFF. In DNA form, the CDR3 reads TGTGCCAGCAGCTTGTTCCCGCTTGAGCAGTTCTTC. Together with reference TRBV5-4 and TRBJ2-1, the CDR3 gives the full variable domain: ETGVTQSPTHLIKTRGQQVTLRCSSQSGHNTVSWYQQALGQGPQFIFQYYREEENGRGNFPPRFSGLQFPNYSSELNVNALELDDSALYLCASSLFPLEQFFGPGTRLTVL.

CDR3 amino acids: CASSLGSGLLPQQYF. DNA of the CDR3: TGTGCCAGCAGTTTAGGTTCCGGCCTACTTCCGCAGCAGTACTTC. The rearrangement uses TRBV12-3 or TRBV12-4 and TRBJ2-7; D remains ambiguous. Trimming stripped 1 base from V and 8 bases from J, with 18 bases between. The CDR3 totals 15 residues.